This T cell receptor beta chain is drawn from a study of T cells in Graves' hyperthyroidism and ophthalmopathy. V shed 4 bases and J shed 0 bases, with 12 bases lying between them. This CDR3 spans 16 amino acids. CDR1 SGHNT and CDR2 YENEEA come from the germline V gene. This clonotype was counted only a few times. The PBMCs were taken from approximately 9 ml of fresh peripheral blood. Amplified TCR beta CDR3 regions came from RNA transcripts. HTBI primers were employed in a first-round RT-PCR of the TCR CDR3. A single record per CDR3 protein comes from TCRdb applying MiXCR to the multiplex PCR reads. The data show 210,000 or so distinct CDR3 sequences, roughly 18% seen once.

The chain employs TRBV11-3 and TRBJ2-2; maybe TRBD1 (6 bases). The receptor was derived from a man in his fifties with Graves' hyperthyroidism. Sequenced: blood. In DNA, the CDR3 is TGTGCCAGCAGCTATCGCAGGGGAACGAACACCGGGGAGCTGTTTTTT. Translating it yields CASSYRRGTNTGELFF.